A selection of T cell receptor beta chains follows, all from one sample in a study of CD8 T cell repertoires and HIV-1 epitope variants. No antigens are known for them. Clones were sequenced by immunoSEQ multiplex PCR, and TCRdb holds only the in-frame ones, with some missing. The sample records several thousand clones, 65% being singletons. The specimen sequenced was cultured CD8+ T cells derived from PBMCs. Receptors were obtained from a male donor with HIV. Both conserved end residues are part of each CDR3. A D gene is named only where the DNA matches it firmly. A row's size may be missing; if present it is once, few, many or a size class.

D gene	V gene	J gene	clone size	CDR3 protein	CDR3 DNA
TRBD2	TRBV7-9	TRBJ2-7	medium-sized	CASSPTSGIYEQYF	TGTGCCAGCAGCCCGACTAGCGGGATCTACGAGCAGTACTTC
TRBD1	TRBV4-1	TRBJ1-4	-	CASSHGDRNEKLFF	TGCGCCAGCAGCCACGGGGACAGGAATGAAAAACTGTTTTTT
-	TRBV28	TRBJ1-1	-	CASHYREDTEAFF	TGTGCCAGCCATTATCGGGAGGACACTGAAGCTTTCTTT
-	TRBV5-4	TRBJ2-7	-	CASSLGRGGYEQYF	TGTGCCAGCAGCTTGGGAAGGGGGGGCTACGAGCAGTACTTC
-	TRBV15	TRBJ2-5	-	CATSRDVGGETQYF	TGTGCCACCAGCAGAGACGTAGGGGGAGAGACCCAGTACTTC
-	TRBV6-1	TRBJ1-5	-	CASSDMGLYNNQPQHF	TGTGCCAGCAGTGATATGGGGTTGTATAACAATCAGCCCCAGCATTTT
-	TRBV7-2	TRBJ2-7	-	CASSSDVSAYEQYF	TGTGCCAGCAGTTCAGATGTCTCGGCCTACGAGCAGTACTTC
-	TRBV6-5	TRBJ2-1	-	CASSYEFGGYNEQFF	TGTGCCAGCAGTTACGAGTTTGGAGGATACAATGAGCAGTTCTTC
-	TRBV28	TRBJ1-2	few	CASSLDPTDFNYGYTF	TGTGCCAGCAGTCTGGACCCGACAGATTTTAACTATGGCTACACCTTC
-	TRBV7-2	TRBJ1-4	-	CASSLARPGGGKLFF	TGTGCCAGCAGCTTAGCGAGACCGGGGGGGGGAAAACTGTTTTTT
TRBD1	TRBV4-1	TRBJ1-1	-	CASSQVAGGIAAFF	TGCGCCAGCAGCCAAGTGGCAGGGGGAATTGCAGCTTTCTTT
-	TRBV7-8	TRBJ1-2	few	CASSLARTGDGYTF	TGTGCCAGCAGCTTAGCTAGAACAGGAGATGGCTACACCTTC
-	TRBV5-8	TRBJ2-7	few	CASYSGLYEQYF	TGTGCCAGCTACAGCGGCCTCTACGAGCAGTACTTC
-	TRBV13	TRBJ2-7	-	CASSLAGSSYEQYF	TGTGCCAGCAGCTTAGCCGGGAGCTCCTACGAGCAGTACTTC
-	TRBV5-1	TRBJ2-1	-	CASSLALNEQFF	TGCGCCAGCAGCTTGGCCCTCAATGAGCAGTTCTTC
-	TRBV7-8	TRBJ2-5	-	CASSLEPPGQGGSRGETQYF	TGTGCCAGCAGCTTAGAACCCCCGGGTCAAGGGGGTAGTCGAGGGGAGACCCAGTACTTC
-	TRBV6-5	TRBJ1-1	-	CASSYYLPGVNTEAFF	TGTGCCAGCAGTTACTATCTGCCGGGTGTGAACACTGAAGCTTTCTTT
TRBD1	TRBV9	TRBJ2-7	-	CASSRQGVYEQYF	TGTGCCAGCAGCCGACAGGGGGTTTACGAGCAGTACTTC
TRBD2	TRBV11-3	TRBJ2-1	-	CASSLAGGTNEQFF	TGTGCCAGCAGCCTAGCGGGGGGGACGAATGAGCAGTTCTTC
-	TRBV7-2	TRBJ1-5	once	CASSLEGYSNQPQHF	TGTGCCAGCAGCTTAGAAGGTTATAGCAATCAGCCCCAGCATTTT
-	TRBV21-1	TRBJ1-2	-	CASSKDGCGQGSYGYTF	TGTGCCAGCAGCAAAGATGGGTGTGGACAGGGTAGCTATGGCTACACCTTC
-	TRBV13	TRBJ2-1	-	CASSEGGTLNEQFF	TGTGCCAGCAGTGAGGGGGGGACATTGAATGAGCAGTTCTTC
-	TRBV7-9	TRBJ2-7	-	CASSRGGADEQYF	TGTGCCAGCAGCCGAGGAGGGGCTGACGAGCAGTACTTC
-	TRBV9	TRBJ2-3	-	CASSRDKSTDTQYF	TGTGCCAGCAGCCGTGACAAGAGCACAGATACGCAGTATTTT
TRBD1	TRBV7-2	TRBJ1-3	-	CASSPGQGTGNTIYF	TGTGCCAGCAGCCCGGGACAGGGGACTGGAAACACCATATATTTT
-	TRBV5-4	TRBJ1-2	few	CASLDADNYGYTF	TGTGCCAGCTTAGACGCGGATAACTATGGCTACACCTTC
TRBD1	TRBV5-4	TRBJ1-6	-	CASSAGTGVSYNSPLHF	TGTGCCAGCAGCGCCGGGACAGGGGTTTCCTATAATTCACCCCTCCACTTT
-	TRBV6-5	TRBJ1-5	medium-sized	CASSGGQGIHQPQHF	TGTGCCAGCAGTGGGGGGCAGGGGATACATCAGCCCCAGCATTTT
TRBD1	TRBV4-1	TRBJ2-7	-	CASSQTGVNEQYF	TGTGCCAGCAGCCAAACAGGGGTCAACGAGCAGTACTTC
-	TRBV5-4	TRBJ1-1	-	CASSLQGNTEAFF	TGTGCCAGCAGCTTGCAGGGGAACACTGAAGCTTTCTTT
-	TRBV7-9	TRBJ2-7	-	CASSLGEGSYEQYF	TGTGCCAGCAGCTTAGGAGAAGGGTCCTACGAGCAGTACTTC
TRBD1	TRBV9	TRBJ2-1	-	CASSDRQGGNEQFF	TGTGCCAGCAGCGACAGACAGGGGGGGAATGAGCAGTTCTTC
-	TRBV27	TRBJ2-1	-	CASKSGAGAYNEQFF	TGTGCCAGCAAGTCAGGGGCAGGGGCCTACAATGAGCAGTTCTTC
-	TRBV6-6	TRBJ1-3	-	CASRPDSSSGNTIYF	TGTGCCAGCAGGCCAGACAGTTCCTCTGGAAACACCATATATTTT
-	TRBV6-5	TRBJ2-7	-	CASSFSRGSYEQYF	TGTGCCAGCAGTTTCTCAAGGGGATCCTACGAGCAGTACTTC
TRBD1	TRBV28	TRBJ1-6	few	CASSLSGTDNSPLHF	TGTGCCAGCAGTTTATCCGGGACAGATAATTCACCCCTCCACTTT
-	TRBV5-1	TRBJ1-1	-	CASSLGGAGNTEAFF	TGCGCCAGCAGCTTGGGGGGGGCCGGGAACACTGAAGCTTTCTTT
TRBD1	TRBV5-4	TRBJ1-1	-	CASTPSGDREAFF	TGTGCCAGCACGCCTTCTGGGGACAGAGAAGCTTTCTTT
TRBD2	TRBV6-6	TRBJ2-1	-	CASSPGGGEQFF	TGTGCCAGCAGTCCCGGGGGGGGTGAGCAGTTCTTC
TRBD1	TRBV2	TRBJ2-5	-	CASSAQGQGETQYF	TGTGCCAGCAGTGCCCAGGGACAGGGAGAGACCCAGTACTTC
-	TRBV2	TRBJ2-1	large	CASSEGGTLNEQFF	TGTGCCAGCAGTGAGGGGGGGACATTGAATGAGCAGTTCTTC
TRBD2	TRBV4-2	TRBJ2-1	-	CASSQRPGTSGGYNEQFF	TGTGCCAGCAGCCAAAGACCCGGGACTAGCGGGGGATACAATGAGCAGTTCTTC